The clone carrying this T cell receptor beta chain was observed a few times. The antigen remains unidentified. Sequenced material consisted of expressed TCRB transcripts (all of the isolated RNA was reverse transcribed). TCRdb's table, derived via immunoSEQ multiplex PCR, lists solely in-frame clones and lacks some. Of fewer than 350,000 clones detected, over 14% appear once; the ten largest clones hold around 0.015%. These data originate in a study of beta chain features in type 1 diabetes. The wider study: Patients looked much like healthy donors when it came to age, gender and cell yields. The study's findings and limits: For patients, the naive, central memory and Treg TCRB repertoires appeared more alike than for healthy donors. Resolution of whether HLA type affects TCRB rearrangement was not achieved here. TCRB CDR3s were moderately but significantly shorter in Type 1 diabetes patients in all four CD4+ subsets.

Unmatched junction bases numbered 10, after V lost 1 base and J lost 7 bases. This CDR3 is built from 16 residues. CDR1 and CDR2 from the germline V gene are LGHNA and YNFKEQ. The genes are TRBV4-2 and TRBJ2-1; 7 nucleotides line up with TRBD2. The sequenced sample was naive CD4+ T cells from blood. The sequence was obtained from a man aged 18 to 30 with type 1 diabetes. The CDR3 here is CASSQVTAGKVNEQFF. The CDR3 DNA is TGTGCCAGCAGCCAAGTGACAGCGGGAAAGGTTAATGAGCAGTTCTTC.